This TCR beta chain was found in a study of cytomegalovirus exposure and HLA in healthy donors (dated by TCRdb to about 2017). A note on the overall study: An earlier analysis of 550 to 700 of the donors reported about 250 Gb of sequence data and some 100 million unique TCR beta sequences from about 180 million T cells. Using immunosequencing, the study profiled T cell repertoires from around 670 subjects and related those repertoires to cytomegalovirus serostatus. On average, around 240,000 unique TCR beta nucleotide sequences were sequenced per donor among several hundred genotyped donors of the cohort, with about 19% of those sequences being non-productive. To predict cytomegalovirus infection status, the study brought together high-throughput TCR immunosequencing, statistical association of individual TCRs with disease status, and machine learning. Roughly 310 gigabases of sequencing data and tens of millions of unique TCR sequences were included in an early release covering about 700 HLA-typed donors. A handful of DR-DQ haplotypes were treated as single units for association and clustering because of strong linkage in the cohort. Every discovery cohort repertoire had been produced on one sequencing platform. Of the roughly 420 genotyped donors, more than 75% were placed in the genetic ancestry cluster associated with self-reported Caucasian donors. In a later genetic analysis, genome-wide SNP genotypes for about three fifths of the 666 donors were used, and that subset was treated as a discovery cohort. The aim of the study was to test whether cataloging public T cell receptors could identify signatures of past pathogen exposure. Alongside the repertoire data, information on donor age, sex, ethnicity and CMV serostatus was compiled. Class I and class II HLA loci were covered by the typing at four-digit resolution. The number of typed donors differed by locus: about 629-630 for A, B, C, DRB1 and DQB1; 500 to 550 for DQA1; 606 for DPA1; and around 450 for DPB1. In a later analysis, previously published TCR beta repertoires from roughly 710 donors were re-analyzed and high-resolution HLA genotyping was added so that TCR occurrence patterns could be studied. In addition to the first cohort of approximately 670 subjects, a separate validation cohort of some 120 different subjects was used. The later analysis used no new phenotypic data to find candidate immune exposures, relying instead on TCR beta sequences and their occurrence across donors. To decide whether each TCR beta V gene segment behaved as functional or pseudogenic, an earlier analysis of some 580 of the donors relied on high-throughput TCR beta sequencing.

The cohort consisted of approximately 670 healthy bone marrow donors. All cohort members were sampled while nominally healthy, although unrecorded immune exposures were likely present. The donor was CMV seropositive and belonged to the group of some 290 seropositive cohort members. Every donor gave a peripheral blood sample, and the peripheral blood mononuclear cells from that sample were used for TCR beta sequencing. Genomic DNA was extracted from the blood cell samples with the Qiagen DNeasy Blood Extraction Kit. Reading from cysteine to phenylalanine, the CDR3 counts 16 amino acids. Left in the record is the CDR3 DNA by itself, 48 bases read in frame from the first base. CDR1 MNHNS and CDR2 SASEGT are derived from the germline V gene. V is reduced by 1 base and J by 6 bases, leaving a spacing of 17 bases between them. What the work shows at the level of the full study, not this receptor alone: Because counts were too low, seventeen rarely observed V segments, including chromosome 9 orphons, were excluded from the earlier analysis of under 650 of the donors. Assigning TCR associations to individual alleles was difficult when HLA alleles, especially DR and DQ, strongly co-occurred. The classifier was reported to diagnose cytomegalovirus status with high specificity and sensitivity in both the original cohort and the validation cohort. In a later analysis, most CMV-associated TCR beta chains were found to appear HLA-restricted, with HLA associations seemingly driven largely by CMV exposure. The study gave a list of more than 150 TCR beta chains associated with cytomegalovirus. Linkage disequilibrium might explain the correlated functional status among segregating V segments, but an unknown experimental factor could not be ruled out. A further reported finding was that TCR beta sequences accurately predicted the HLA-A and HLA-B alleles for most subjects in the first cohort. Immune exposure information for the cohort was limited to CMV serostatus. In vitro tests confirmed that three of the cytomegalovirus-associated TCR beta chains recognize cytomegalovirus antigens. A later analysis found that HLA-associated TCR beta chains were more clonally expanded and had lower generation probabilities than equally common non-associated chains. According to a later analysis, parvovirus B19, influenza, CMV and Epstein-Barr virus appeared linked to several top co-occurrence clusters. Compared with the approximately 670-donor mean, donors in an Asian-associated ancestry cluster had fewer N-insertions in productive TCRs, according to a later genetic analysis. In an earlier analysis of approximately 590 of the donors, most TCR beta V segments appeared in productive rearrangements about 90% or about 30% of the time, broadly matching IMGT annotations. A cluster of highly shared sequence variants was judged likely to be a technical artifact of the sequencing pipeline. Sequencing depth was assumed to be roughly uniform across donors in the presence/absence analyses, though that assumption may not hold. An association between a missense DCLRE1C variant and V-gene and J-gene trimming of TCR beta chains was found in a later genetic analysis and replicated in an independent cohort. At a false discovery rate of 0.05, a later analysis linked 16,951 TCR beta sequences to specific HLA alleles. Because HLA typing was missing for some donors at each locus, association tests included only the typed subset. The authors suggested that the approach could potentially be extended to other disease states and immunological phenotypes. In a later analysis, the rate of TCR association differed among HLA loci, with DRB1 alleles having the most associated TCRs and HLA-C alleles having the fewest. Some IMGT-functional V segments, including TRBV6-2 and TRBV6-3, could not be told apart with the 87-base-pair reads, so those segments were excluded. Most TCR sequences were observed very rarely across donors, whereas some public TCRs were present in many individuals. The cohort was sequenced for TCR beta chains only, and without alpha or paired-chain data the features that could be detected were limited.

Preparation of the library involved the immunoSEQ multiplex PCR assay. A mixture of 60 forward primers for TCR Vbeta segments and 13 reverse primers for TCR Jbeta segments was used in the multiplex PCR. The CDR3 region of rearranged TCR beta genes was amplified from genomic DNA by a multiplex PCR assay. The Illumina HiSeq System was used to sequence the amplified TCR beta libraries as 87-base-pair reads. The source study handled its data this way. In a later analysis, some 80 million unique TCR beta chains were counted across the 690 or so repertoires, and approximately 9.9 million of these chains were shared by at least two donors. A nearest-neighbor algorithm error-corrected the raw reads and collapsed the reads into unique sequences, merging closely related sequences to remove PCR and sequencing errors. To assign V, D and J gene segments, CDR3 sequences were aligned to IMGT reference sequences. For a sequence to be retained, a match of at least six nucleotides to both a V gene segment and a J gene segment was required. A rearrangement was called productive if the CDR3 had no stop codons and remained in frame with V and J, and every other rearrangement was called non-productive. CDR3 was defined according to IMGT convention as the region running from the second conserved V-encoded cysteine to the conserved J-encoded phenylalanine. In an earlier analysis of around 570 of the donors, sequences lacking an unambiguous match to a single V gene segment were excluded. An earlier analysis of 587 of the donors classified V segments as functional when productive rearrangements were above 56.7% and as segregating when the standard deviation between donors was above 5%. A statistical classification framework was built for diagnosing cytomegalovirus status from the catalog of TCR beta chain sequences. A later analysis assigned V and J genes by comparing TCR nucleotide sequences with IMGT/GENE-DB human TR gene sequences. In a later analysis, CDR3 sequences and most-parsimonious VDJ recombination scenarios were assigned using the TCRdist pipeline. In a later analysis, every TCR beta chain was defined by the combination of its CDR3 amino acid sequence and its V-gene family, and reads without a unique V-gene family were dropped. As a way to deal with suspected cross-contamination and a sequencing artifact, a later analysis dropped 450 to 700 nucleotide sequences that were highly shared and had low generation probability. In a later analysis, a clonal expansion index for each public chain was calculated from normalized within-repertoire ranks of inferred template counts. A later analysis computed generation probabilities with a VDJ recombination model fitted to out-of-frame rearrangements, and checked the results against IGoR. In a later analysis, hypergeometric tests were used to score TCR-TCR, TCR-HLA and TCR-CMV co-occurrence, with a repertoire-size bias correction applied to TCR pairs. In a later analysis, false discovery rates were estimated by permuting HLA or CMV assignments 20 times. In a later analysis, co-occurring TCRs were grouped using DBSCAN, and TCRdist sequence similarity was added for clustering within HLA-allele-positive subsets. Repertoires with fewer than 30,000 or more than 120,000 public chains, plus five repertoires with anomalous nucleotide sharing, were excluded from co-occurrence clustering. TCRdb took over this immuneACCESS table, retaining in-frame rearrangements with V and J assigned. Such tables are incomplete; in checked studies, under half of the missing clones stem from an unresolved V gene, and the remainder is unexplained. That table supplies the V and J calls and clone size; D and trimming were determined from the DNA. This sample holds fewer than 200,000 clones; about 77% were observed only once. Clones ranked in the top ten supply 7% to 8.5% of the sample.

Regarding this clone: Its antigen is unknown. Within one base of it there is no much larger clone, and no base qualities were kept.

The sample consisted of PBMCs. The chain was built from TRBV6-1 and TRBJ2-3; TRBD1 is possibly the D segment (5 matching bases). This TCR came from a male donor in good health and CMV-seropositive. Here the CDR3 is given as CASSEGGPPGVDTQYF. The sequence in DNA is TGTGCCAGCAGTGAAGGGGGCCCGCCAGGAGTGGATACGCAGTATTTT.